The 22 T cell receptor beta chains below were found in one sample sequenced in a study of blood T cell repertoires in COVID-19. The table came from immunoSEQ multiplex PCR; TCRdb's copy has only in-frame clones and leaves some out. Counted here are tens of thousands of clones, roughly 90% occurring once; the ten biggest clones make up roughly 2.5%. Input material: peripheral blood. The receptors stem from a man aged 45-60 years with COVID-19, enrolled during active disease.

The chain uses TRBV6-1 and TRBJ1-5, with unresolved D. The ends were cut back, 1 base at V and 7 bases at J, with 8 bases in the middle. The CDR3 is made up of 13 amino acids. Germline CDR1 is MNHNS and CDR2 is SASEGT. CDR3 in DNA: TGTGCCAGCAGTGAAGGCCCAGTACAGCCCCAGCATTTT. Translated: CASSEGPVQPQHF.

This CDR3 reads CAWSVQEGLAYEQYF. The DNA of the CDR3 is TGTGCCTGGAGTGTACAGGAGGGCCTAGCCTACGAGCAGTACTTC. V usage is TRBV30 and J usage is TRBJ2-7, with D maybe TRBD2 (6 bases). The CDR3 sequence is 15 residues long. The V end lost 0 bases, the J end lost 2 bases, and 14 bases lay between the germline ends. In germline, CDR1 is GTSNPN, CDR2 SVGIG (reference sequence). The full variable domain, rest sourced from reference TRBV30 and TRBJ2-7, is SQTIHQWPATLVQPVGSPLSLECTVEGTSNPNLYWYRQAAGRGLQLLFYSVGIGQISSEVPQNLSASRPQDRQFILSSKKLLLSDSGFYLCAWSVQEGLAYEQYFGPGTRLTVT.

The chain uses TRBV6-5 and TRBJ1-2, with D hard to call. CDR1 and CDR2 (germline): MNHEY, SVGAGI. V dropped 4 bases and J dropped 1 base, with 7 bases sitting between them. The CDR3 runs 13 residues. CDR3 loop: CASSLEDNYGYTF. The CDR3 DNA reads TGTGCCAGCAGTTTAGAGGATAACTATGGCTACACCTTC.

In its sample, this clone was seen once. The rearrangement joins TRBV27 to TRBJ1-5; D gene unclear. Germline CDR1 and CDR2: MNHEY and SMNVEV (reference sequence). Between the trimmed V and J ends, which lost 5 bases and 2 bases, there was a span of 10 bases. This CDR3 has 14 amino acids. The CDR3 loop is CASSPGGGNQPQHF. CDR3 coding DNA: TGTGCCAGCAGTCCGGGCGGGGGCAATCAGCCCCAGCATTTT.

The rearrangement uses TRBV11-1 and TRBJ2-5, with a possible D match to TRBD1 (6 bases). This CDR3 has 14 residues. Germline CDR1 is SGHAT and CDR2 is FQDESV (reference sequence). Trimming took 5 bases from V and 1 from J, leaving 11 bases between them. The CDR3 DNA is TGTGCCAGCAGCCTATGGACAGCCCAAGAGACCCAGTACTTC. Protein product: CASSLWTAQETQYF.

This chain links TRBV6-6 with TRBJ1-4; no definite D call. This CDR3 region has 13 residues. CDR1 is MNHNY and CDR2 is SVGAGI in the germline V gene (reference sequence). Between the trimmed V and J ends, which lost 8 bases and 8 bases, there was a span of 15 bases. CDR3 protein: CASRGTATEKLFF. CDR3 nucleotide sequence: TGTGCCAGCCGGGGAACCGCGACAGAAAAACTGTTTTTT.

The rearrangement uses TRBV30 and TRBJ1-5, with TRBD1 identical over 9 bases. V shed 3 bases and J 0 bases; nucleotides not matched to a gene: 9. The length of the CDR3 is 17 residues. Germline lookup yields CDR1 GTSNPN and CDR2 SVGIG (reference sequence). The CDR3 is CAWRGTGLGVSNQPQHF. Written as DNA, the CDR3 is TGTGCCTGGAGAGGGACAGGGCTAGGTGTTAGCAATCAGCCCCAGCATTTT.

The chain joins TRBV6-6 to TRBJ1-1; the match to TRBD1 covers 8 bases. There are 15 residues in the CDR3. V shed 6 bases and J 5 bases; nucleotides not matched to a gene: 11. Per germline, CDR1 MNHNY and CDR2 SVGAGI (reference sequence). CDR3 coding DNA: TGTGCCAGCAGCCCGACCCGGACAGGGAGTACTGAAGCTTTCTTT. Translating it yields CASSPTRTGSTEAFF.

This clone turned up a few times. This CDR3 is CASSLVPGSGTDTQYF. In DNA, the CDR3 is TGCGCCAGCAGCTTGGTACCGGGGAGCGGCACAGATACGCAGTATTTT. This sequence joins TRBV5-1 and TRBJ2-3; possible D gene TRBD2, 5 bases. V lost 0 bases and J 1 base, leaving 12 bases between the germline ends. The CDR3 totals 16 residues. CDR1 SGHRS and CDR2 YFSETQ come from the germline V gene. The complete variable domain, with remaining parts taken from reference TRBV5-1 and TRBJ2-3, reads KAGVTQTPRYLIKTRGQQVTLSCSPISGHRSVSWYQQTPGQGLQFLFEYFSETQRNKGNFPGRFSGRQFSNSRSEMNVSTLELGDSALYLCASSLVPGSGTDTQYFGPGTRLTVL.

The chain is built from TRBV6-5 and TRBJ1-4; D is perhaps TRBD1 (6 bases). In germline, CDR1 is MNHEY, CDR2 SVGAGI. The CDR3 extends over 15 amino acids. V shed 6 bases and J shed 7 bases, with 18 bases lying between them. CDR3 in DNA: TGTGCCAGCAGACAACCTGGGGGGGCAATTGAAAAACTGTTTTTT. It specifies CASRQPGGAIEKLFF.

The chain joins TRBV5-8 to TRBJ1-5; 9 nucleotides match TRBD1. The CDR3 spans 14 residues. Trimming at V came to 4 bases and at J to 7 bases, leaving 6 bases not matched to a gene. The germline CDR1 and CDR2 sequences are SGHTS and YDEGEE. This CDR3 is CASSRRTGVQPQHF. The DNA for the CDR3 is TGTGCCAGCAGCCGTCGGACAGGGGTACAGCCCCAGCATTTT. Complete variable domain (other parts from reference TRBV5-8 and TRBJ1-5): EAGVTQSPTHLIKTRGQQATLRCSPISGHTSVYWYQQALGLGLQFLLWYDEGEERNRGNFPPRFSGRQFPNYSSELNVNALELEDSALYLCASSRRTGVQPQHFGDGTRLSIL.

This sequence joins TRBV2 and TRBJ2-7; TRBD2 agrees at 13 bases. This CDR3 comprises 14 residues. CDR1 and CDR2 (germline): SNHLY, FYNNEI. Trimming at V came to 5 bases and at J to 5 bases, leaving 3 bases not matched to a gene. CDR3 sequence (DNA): TGTGCCAGCAGTACTAGCGGGGGGGCCCACGAGCAGTACTTC. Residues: CASSTSGGAHEQYF.

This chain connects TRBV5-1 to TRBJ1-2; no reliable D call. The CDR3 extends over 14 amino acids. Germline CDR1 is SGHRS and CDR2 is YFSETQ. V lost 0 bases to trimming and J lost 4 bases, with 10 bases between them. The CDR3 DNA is TGCGCCAGCAGCTTGGCCCCCGGGTCCTATGGCTACACCTTC. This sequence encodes CASSLAPGSYGYTF.

The chain's CDR3 is CASSYRGNRGYTF. CDR3 sequence (DNA): TGTGCCAGCAGTTACCGGGGGAATCGTGGCTACACCTTC. The V gene is TRBV6-5, the J gene TRBJ1-2, with a tentative D call TRBD1 (5 bases). The CDR3 spans 13 residues. The ends were cut back, 2 bases at V and 7 bases at J, with 11 bases in the middle. Germline V gene sequence: CDR1 MNHEY, CDR2 SVGAGI.

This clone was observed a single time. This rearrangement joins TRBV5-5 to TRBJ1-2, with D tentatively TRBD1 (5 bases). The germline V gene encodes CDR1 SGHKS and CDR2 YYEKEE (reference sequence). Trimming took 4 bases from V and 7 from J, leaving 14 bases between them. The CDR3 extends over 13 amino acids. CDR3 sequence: CASSREARGGYTF. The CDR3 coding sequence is TGTGCCAGCAGCCGTGAAGCAAGGGGTGGCTACACCTTC. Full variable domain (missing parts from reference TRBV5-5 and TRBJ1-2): DAGVTQSPTHLIKTRGQQVTLRCSPISGHKSVSWYQQVLGQGPQFIFQYYEKEERGRGNFPDRFSARQFPNYSSELNVNALLLGDSALYLCASSREARGGYTFGSGTRLTVV.

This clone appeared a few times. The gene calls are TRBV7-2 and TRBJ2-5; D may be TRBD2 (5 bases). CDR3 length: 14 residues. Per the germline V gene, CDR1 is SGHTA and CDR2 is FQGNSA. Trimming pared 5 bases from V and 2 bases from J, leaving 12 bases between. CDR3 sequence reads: CASSQTTIQETQYF. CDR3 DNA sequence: TGTGCCAGCAGCCAGACGACTATTCAAGAGACCCAGTACTTC.

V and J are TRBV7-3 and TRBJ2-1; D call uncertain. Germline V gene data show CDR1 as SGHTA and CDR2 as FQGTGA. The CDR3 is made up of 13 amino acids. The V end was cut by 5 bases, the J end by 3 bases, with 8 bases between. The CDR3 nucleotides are TGTGCCAGCAGCAACAGCTACTACAATGAGCAGTTCTTC. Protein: CASSNSYYNEQFF.

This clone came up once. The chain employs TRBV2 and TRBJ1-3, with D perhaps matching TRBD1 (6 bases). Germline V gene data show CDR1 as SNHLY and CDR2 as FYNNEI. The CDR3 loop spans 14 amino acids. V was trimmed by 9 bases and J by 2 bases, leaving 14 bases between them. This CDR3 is CARGTTGTGNTIYF. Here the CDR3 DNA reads TGTGCCAGAGGAACTACAGGGACTGGAAACACCATATATTTT.

The chain's CDR3 is CASSYQQGQGQQYF. The CDR3 nucleotides read TGTGCCAGCAGCTACCAGCAGGGGCAGGGCCAGCAGTACTTC. The chain joins TRBV7-9 to TRBJ2-7; D is possibly TRBD1 (6 bases). This CDR3 contains 14 residues. With 4 bases removed from V and 8 bases from J, the gap between germline ends came to 18 bases. Germline values: CDR1 SEHNR, CDR2 FQNEAQ (reference sequence).

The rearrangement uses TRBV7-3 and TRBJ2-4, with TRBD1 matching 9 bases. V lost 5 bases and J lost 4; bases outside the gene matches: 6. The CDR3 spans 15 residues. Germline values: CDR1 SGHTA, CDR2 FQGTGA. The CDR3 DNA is TGTGCCAGCAGCGTAGCCGGGACAGGGAAAAACATTCAGTACTTC. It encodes CASSVAGTGKNIQYF.

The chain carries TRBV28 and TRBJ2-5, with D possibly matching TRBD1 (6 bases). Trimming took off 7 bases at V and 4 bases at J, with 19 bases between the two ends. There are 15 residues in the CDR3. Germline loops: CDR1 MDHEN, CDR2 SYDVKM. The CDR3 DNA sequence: TGTGCCAGCACCCTGGGGGCCAGGATGGCAGAGACCCAGTACTTC. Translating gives CASTLGARMAETQYF.

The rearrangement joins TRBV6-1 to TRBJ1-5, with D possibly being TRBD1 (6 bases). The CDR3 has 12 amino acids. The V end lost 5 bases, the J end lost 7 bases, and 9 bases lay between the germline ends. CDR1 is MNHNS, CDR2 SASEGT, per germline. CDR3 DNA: TGTGCCAGCAGTCCAGGGGTGCAGCCCCAGCATTTT. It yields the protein CASSPGVQPQHF.